Ten or more counts support the clone carrying this TCR beta chain. Its antigen is currently unknown. Making the TCR beta libraries involved quantitative 5'-RACE with molecular barcodes. TCRdb analysed the 5' RACE reads with MiXCR anew, one entry per CDR3 protein. Of some 140,000 distinct CDR3 sequences listed, about 7.3% were seen once; the top ten hold roughly 12%. The source of the sample is a study of CD8 T cells in ankylosing spondylitis. Whole-study findings and limits: Disease-linked clones proved CD8+ and comparatively uncommon in peripheral blood. Prior literature has documented some motif variants in synovial fluid and blood from reactive arthritis. Characteristic of ankylosing spondylitis blood, it appeared, was a TCR beta motif comprising about 8 highly homologous variants.

The TCR originated in a female donor with ankylosing spondylitis or in good health (not recorded which). The sequenced sample was blood, either unsorted or a sorted T cell fraction (not recorded which).

The CDR3 loop is CAISESITGSKSPLHF. In nucleotides, the CDR3 is TGTGCCATCAGTGAGTCGATAACAGGGTCGAAATCACCCCTCCACTTT. The chain links TRBV10-3 to TRBJ1-6, with D perhaps matching TRBD1 (6 bases). V lost 0 bases and J 10 bases, leaving 16 bases between the germline ends. CDR1 and CDR2 (germline): ENHRY, SYGVKD. The CDR3 is 16 amino acids.